This TCR beta chain originates from a study of CD8 T cells in ankylosing spondylitis. This clonotype was counted at least ten times. Antigen unknown. Germline CDR1 SGHRS, CDR2 YFSETQ. The V segment lost 6 bases and the J segment 8 bases; nucleotides outside the gene matches: 7. CDR3 length equals 13 residues. Study-level findings and limits: Reports of some motif variants in reactive arthritis synovial fluid and blood predate this one. Significantly higher representation of disease-linked clones was reported for matched ankylosing spondylitis synovial fluid. For ankylosing spondylitis blood, a TCR beta motif of seven to nine highly homologous variants appeared characteristic.

By quantitative 5'-RACE with molecular barcodes, the TCR beta libraries were made. In TCRdb, the 5' RACE reads were re-called with MiXCR into one record per CDR3 protein. Here the sample spans over 450,000 distinct CDR3 sequences, 9.5% to 15% being singletons. The sample taken for sequencing was blood, either unsorted or a sorted T cell fraction (not recorded which). The source is a male donor with ankylosing spondylitis. The chain carries TRBV5-1 and TRBJ1-4, with TRBD1 matching 7 bases. Here the CDR3 reads CASTDRAGEKLFF. The CDR3, as DNA: TGCGCCAGCACCGACAGGGCCGGCGAAAAACTGTTTTTT.